This T cell receptor beta chain was sequenced during a study of human T cells and chemical hapten exposure (dated by TCRdb to the early 2020s). As for the study more broadly: For sensitization, 2% DPC in acetone was applied to a roughly 2 cm by roughly 2 cm area of upper inner arm skin. Patients additionally received weekly therapeutic DPC doses to the scalp throughout the roughly 23-week study period. Patch testing was done on the upper back using Finn chambers containing 0.01% DPC, and results were scored after 6 days according to International Contact Dermatitis Research Group standards. Alopecia areata with under or over 50% scalp involvement, alopecia totalis and alopecia universalis were represented in the patient cohort, which was mostly female. Libraries were pooled for sequencing, and variation in per-sample TCR yields was attributed mainly to small differences in library volumes within the pool. The study tracked peripheral blood TCR repertoire changes in vivo during primary and secondary sensitization to the hapten diphenylcyclopropenone (DPC) in alopecia patients. Blood samples were taken from patients before sensitization (week 0) and at 2, 6 and about 24 weeks after DPC sensitization. Under 30 alopecia patients gave blood for TCR sequencing at one to four time points (pre-sensitization, 2, 6 and 24 weeks). Results the study describes overall, beyond this receptor: The number of TCRs above 1 in 1000 frequency did not change with DPC sensitization; there was no evidence of global repertoire structure alterations. Repeated subsampling changed both the strength of the expansion versus patch-test correlation and the threshold at which the correlation became significant. The number of PT1 expanded TCRs positively correlated with patch test score, significant at thresholds 8, 16 and 32 but not 4. All patients had alopecia, a presumed autoimmune disease, so their immune response might differ from that of healthy individuals. Expanded TCRs formed significantly more large CDR3 similarity clusters than pre-sensitization or healthy control sets, consistent with antigen-driven responses.

There are many counts of this clonotype. The specificity of this receptor is unknown. Base qualities are not provided; no much larger clone lies one nucleotide away. Preparation of the library involved RACE. Reads for this sample came from a NextSeq 500. During library preparation, unique molecular identifiers were attached to individual cDNA molecules so that TCRs could be counted in a quantitative, reproducible way. Each blood RNA sample was used to sequence both TCR alpha and TCR beta chains. The authors' pipeline ran thus. The median number of TCRs per sample was over 95,000, ranging from roughly 23,224 to 700,000. The Decombinator software suite was used to annotate the V, J and CDR3 of the TCR reads. For the PS versus PT1 abundance plots, all samples were subsampled to the same number of TCRs (28,000). Expanded TCRs were defined as absent before sensitization and observed at least eight times at the 2-week time point. Starting from the raw public reads, TCRdb applied fastp trimming at Q25, assembled clones with MiXCR and retained in-frame beta chains. Each entry is one CDR3 protein sequence, shown with its most common DNA and genes. Here the V and J calls rest on TCRdb's processing, not on the authors' analysis. The sample table contains 350,000 to 400,000 distinct CDR3 sequences; only one count was recorded for around 6% of them. Around 5.8% of the sample goes to the ten largest clones.

The intended sense of this specimen's time point label: patch test 2, 6 weeks after DPC sensitization. The treatment or condition label for this specimen denotes: therapeutic diphenylcyclopropenone sensitization with weekly scalp DPC. Blood at each patch-test visit was drawn before the patch test was applied. Patients were considered eligible if aged 18 to 70, diagnosed with alopecia and deemed suitable for DPC therapy, and patients were excluded if pregnant. Total RNA was extracted from unfractionated whole blood collected in Tempus Blood RNA tubes. Including cysteine and phenylalanine, the CDR3 has 14 amino acids. Only the CDR3 DNA stays, 42 bases, in frame from base 1. Trimming at the junction amounts to 4 bases on V and 3 bases on J, and the germline ends lie 9 bases apart.

The receptor chain draws on TRBV12-3 or TRBV12-4 and TRBJ1-4, with no confidently assigned D gene. Specimen: whole blood, collected in connection with sensitization to the hapten diphenylcyclopropenone (DPC). The TCR comes from a woman aged 18-29 years with alopecia areata. Some clones in this sample may be carry-over from other donors' samples. In nucleotide form, the sequence is TGTGCCAGCAGTTCCGAGAGTTCTAATGAAAAACTGTTTTTT. Its translation is CASSSESSNEKLFF.